The 12 T cell receptor beta chains presented below share a single source sample, sequenced in a study of early stage breast cancer tumors. Sequencing was performed with immunoSEQ multiplex PCR; in TCRdb, only in-frame clones are kept and a portion is missing. The top ten clones hold under 3.5% of a sample with tens of thousands of clones, 65% to 80% of them seen once. Source material: blood. The origin of the receptors is a person in their sixties or seventies with breast cancer.

This chain joins TRBV5-4 and TRBJ2-3, with TRBD2 matching 15 bases. This CDR3 spans 18 amino acids. V dropped 0 bases and J dropped 8; count of bases not matched to a gene: 10. Germline V gene lookup returns CDR1 SGHNT and CDR2 YYREEE (reference sequence). DNA of the CDR3: TGTGCCAGCAGCTTGGGTGGGACTAGCGGGAGGTCGATGGGTACGCAGTATTTT. Translated, it gives CASSLGGTSGRSMGTQYF.

The chain joins TRBV20-1 to TRBJ2-7, with unresolved D. This CDR3 region has 11 residues. Per the germline V gene, CDR1 is DFQATT and CDR2 is SNEGSKA (reference sequence). V was pared by 1 base and J by 5 bases, with 6 bases between. The CDR3 region has the DNA TGCAGTGCTAGAGCGACCGACGAGCAGTACTTC. Translating gives CSARATDEQYF.

As to this clone: The junction shows a germline mismatch at one end, possibly a read error. J is TRBJ2-7 and V is TRBV6-1; a weak D match, TRBD2 (5 bases). This CDR3 comprises 12 residues. CDR1 and CDR2 (germline): MNHNS, SASEGT. The CDR3 protein is CASSEWVGERDF. In DNA form, the CDR3 reads TGTGCCAGCAGTGAATGGGTTGGGGAGAGGGACTTC.

The genes are TRBV19 and TRBJ2-2; 9 nucleotides line up with TRBD1. V was pared by 9 bases and J by 8 bases, with 16 bases of the junction left unmatched. The CDR3 is made up of 16 amino acids. Germline CDR1 LNHDA, CDR2 SQIVND (reference sequence). DNA for the CDR3: TGTGCCAGCCACCCCAGGGGACAGGGCGCGTTGGGGGAGCTGTTTTTT. This sequence encodes CASHPRGQGALGELFF.

This sequence joins TRBV29-1 and TRBJ1-1, with TRBD1 as a possible D gene (5 bases). The germline gives CDR1 SQVTM, CDR2 ANQGSEA. Trimming cost V 4 bases and J 1 base, with 10 bases left between them. The length of the CDR3 is 13 residues. CDR3 sequence: CSVAPGSNTEAFF. DNA of the CDR3: TGCAGCGTTGCCCCAGGGTCGAACACTGAAGCTTTCTTT.

This clone appeared once. The V gene is TRBV28, the J gene TRBJ2-5; TRBD1 matches 9 bases. The CDR3 spans 15 residues. Germline V gene data show CDR1 as MDHEN and CDR2 as SYDVKM. J lost 4 bases, V lost 7 bases, and 10 bases had no gene match. The CDR3, as DNA: TGTGCCAGCAATCCGGGACAGGGTATCGGAGAGACCCAGTACTTC. This sequence encodes CASNPGQGIGETQYF.

The chain combines TRBV5-1 with TRBJ1-2, with D perhaps TRBD1 (6 bases). CDR3 size: 12 residues. The germline V gene has CDR1 SGHRS and CDR2 YFSETQ. Trimming shortened V by 5 bases and J by 7 bases, and 12 bases separated the two germline ends. The DNA of the CDR3 is TGCGCCAGCAGACCACAGGGATTTGGCTACACCTTC. This encodes CASRPQGFGYTF.

The V gene is TRBV7-6, the J gene TRBJ2-7; TRBD2 matches 8 bases. V gave up 1 base and J gave up 1 base; unmatched junction bases: 3. This CDR3 has 15 residues. The V gene's germline CDR1 is SGHVS and CDR2 FNYEAQ. The CDR3 spells CASSLGTSGSYEQYF. CDR3 nucleotides: TGTGCCAGCAGCTTAGGAACTAGCGGTTCCTACGAGCAGTACTTC.

The V call is TRBV19, the J call TRBJ1-5; D call uncertain. V was pared by 5 bases and J by 3 bases, with 8 bases between. The CDR3 is made up of 13 amino acids. Germline V lookup: CDR1 LNHDA, CDR2 SQIVND (reference sequence). The CDR3 loop reads CASSLQDNQPQHF. For the CDR3, the DNA is TGTGCCAGTAGTCTCCAGGACAATCAGCCCCAGCATTTT.

The chain couples TRBV15 to TRBJ2-7; D remains ambiguous. The CDR3 runs 16 residues. Germline lookup yields CDR1 LNHNV and CDR2 YYDKDF (reference sequence). The V end was cut by 0 bases, the J end by 3 bases, with 15 bases between. The CDR3 reads CATSRDVAAQNYEQYF. In DNA form, the CDR3 reads TGTGCCACCAGCAGAGATGTCGCAGCCCAGAACTACGAGCAGTACTTC.

The chain has TRBV21-1 and TRBJ1-5; no DNA check was done on the table's D call, TRBD1. TRBV21-1 is a known pseudogene. There are 15 residues in the CDR3. CDR3 DNA sequence: TGTGCCACCTCTCTGGGGCAAAATAGCAATCAGCCCCAGCATTTT. Translated: CATSLGQNSNQPQHF.

The V gene is TRBV5-4, the J gene TRBJ2-5; no firm D call. This CDR3 contains 12 residues. Germline assignment: CDR1 SGHNT and CDR2 YYREEE (reference sequence). The V and J ends lost 4 bases and 3 bases respectively, with 7 bases between them. The CDR3 nucleotides read TGTGCCAGCAGCCTTGATGAAGAGACCCAGTACTTC. It translates to CASSLDEETQYF.